The T cell receptor beta chain under discussion was sequenced for a study of T and B cells in COVID-19 patients. The wider study: Peripheral blood came from COVID-19 patients with active infection or after recovery. The study, taken as a whole, reports: At recovery TRB diversity and richness exceeded healthy donors, after highly clonal active COVID-19 repertoires. In COVID-19 patients, T cell receptor beta variable and joining gene use was reportedly strongly skewed.

This CDR3 has 15 residues. Germline values: CDR1 MNHEY, CDR2 SVGAGI. The V gene end was trimmed by 7 bases and the J gene end by 4 bases; junction bases not matched to a gene: 5. Only a few counts were recorded for this clonotype. The antigen is undetermined. Each TRB amplification used roughly 240-550 ng of genomic DNA from blood. Multiplex PCR with BIOMED2 TRB-A/B primer pools amplified TRB rearrangements. TCRdb itself ran the multiplex PCR reads through MiXCR, one entry per CDR3 protein. The table lists approximately 15,000 distinct CDR3 sequences, about 29% of them singletons. The V and J genes are TRBV6-5 and TRBJ1-6; 9 positions match TRBD1. This TCR was recovered from a human donor who had recovered from COVID-19. Sequenced sample: blood. CDR3 nucleotides: TGTGCCAGCAAGCCGGGACAGGGATATAATTCACCCCTCCACTTT. Translation gives CASKPGQGYNSPLHF.